This TCR beta chain came from a study of blood T cell repertoires in COVID-19. Across the whole study: The United States, Italy and Spain supplied acute and convalescent COVID-19 samples. The analysed material was cDNA or gDNA that came from T cells, B-cell-depleted T cells, or PBMCs.

Germline loops: CDR1 SGHTA, CDR2 FQGNSA. Deletions cut 2 bases from V and 1 base from J, with 9 bases between. This CDR3 is 14 amino acids long. This clone was seen just once. In the authors' methods: Researchers report that nucleated cell counts were estimated from reference gene primer amplification. Sequencing used immunoSEQ multiplex PCR; TCRdb keeps in-frame clones, though not all of them. V, J and clone size are taken as reported in that table, and D and trimming were inferred from the DNA itself. Of some 200,000 clones detected, around three quarters appear once; the ten largest clones hold less than 7%.

This clonotype originated in a woman aged 70-85 years with acute or convalescent COVID-19. The sample comprised peripheral blood. V gene TRBV7-2 combines with J gene TRBJ2-7, with D possibly matching TRBD2 (5 bases). This CDR3 is CASSLYGKSYEQYF. CDR3 bases: TGTGCCAGCAGCTTATACGGGAAATCCTACGAGCAGTACTTC. Variable domain in full (rest from reference TRBV7-2 and TRBJ2-7): GAGVSQSPSNKVTEKGKDVELRCDPISGHTALYWYRQSLGQGLEFLIYFQGNSAPDKSGLPSDRFSAERTGGSVSTLTIQRTQQEDSAVYLCASSLYGKSYEQYFGPGTRLTVT.